This TCR beta chain was captured by sequencing in a study of blood T cell repertoires in COVID-19. V was clipped by 7 bases and J by 5 bases; unmatched bases: 18. Germline V CDR1 and CDR2: MNHEY, SMNVEV (reference sequence). The CDR3 is 17 residues long. Clones were read by immunoSEQ multiplex PCR, and TCRdb kept only the in-frame ones, dropping some. The sample records around 430,000 clones, around 88% being singletons. The chain employs TRBV27 and TRBJ1-1, with 8 nucleotides matching TRBD1. The sequence was collected from a woman in her 50s with COVID-19, enrolled during active disease. Sequencing was done on a sample of peripheral blood. The CDR3 protein is CASTGARGRGMRTEAFF. CDR3 DNA sequence: TGTGCCAGCACCGGTGCCAGGGGGCGCGGTATGAGAACTGAAGCTTTCTTT.